This T cell receptor beta chain derives from a study of siplizumab effects on memory and regulatory T cells. General study findings and limits: Contribution to the alloresponse seemed major for naive T cells, which also seemed more diverse than memory cells.

Per sample, the assay covered 85,000 to 100,000 TCR templates. Sequencing used immunoSEQ multiplex PCR; TCRdb keeps in-frame clones, though not all of them. The profile shows 85,000 to 95,000 clones, roughly 94% of them singletons. The germline CDR1 and CDR2 sequences are KGHSH and LQKENI. The CDR3 has 15 residues. Trimming pared 3 bases from V and 2 bases from J, leaving 13 bases between. Notes on this clone: Its antigen is unknown.

The sample comprised non-Treg CD4+ T cells sorted from blood. This clonotype was obtained from a human donor in good health. The chain recombines TRBV18 with TRBJ1-2; the D gene is possibly TRBD1 (6 bases). The CDR3 spells CASSPRQARNYGYTF. In DNA form, the CDR3 reads TGTGCCAGCTCACCGAGACAGGCGAGAAACTATGGCTACACCTTC.